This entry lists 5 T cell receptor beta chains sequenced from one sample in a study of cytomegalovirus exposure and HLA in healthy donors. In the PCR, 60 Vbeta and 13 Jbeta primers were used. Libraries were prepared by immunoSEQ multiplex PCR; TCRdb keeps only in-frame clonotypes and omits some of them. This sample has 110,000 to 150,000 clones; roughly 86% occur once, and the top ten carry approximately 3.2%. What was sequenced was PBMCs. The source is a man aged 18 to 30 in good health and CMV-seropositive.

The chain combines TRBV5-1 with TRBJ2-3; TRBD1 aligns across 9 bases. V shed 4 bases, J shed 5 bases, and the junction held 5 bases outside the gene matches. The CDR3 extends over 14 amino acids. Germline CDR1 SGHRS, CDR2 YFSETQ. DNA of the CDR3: TGCGCCAGCAGCCCCGGGACAGGGAAAGATACGCAGTATTTT. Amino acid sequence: CASSPGTGKDTQYF.

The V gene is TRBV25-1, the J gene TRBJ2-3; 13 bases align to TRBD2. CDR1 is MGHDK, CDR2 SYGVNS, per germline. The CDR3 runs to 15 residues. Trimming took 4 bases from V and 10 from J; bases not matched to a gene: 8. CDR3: CASSVGLAGLAAQYF. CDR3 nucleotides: TGTGCCAGCAGTGTGGGACTAGCGGGACTCGCGGCGCAGTATTTT.

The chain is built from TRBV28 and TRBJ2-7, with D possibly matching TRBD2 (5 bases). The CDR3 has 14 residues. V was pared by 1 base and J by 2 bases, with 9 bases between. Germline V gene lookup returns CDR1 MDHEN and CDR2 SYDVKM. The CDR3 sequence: CASSLFLAAYEQYF. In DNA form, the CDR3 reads TGTGCCAGCAGTTTATTTCTAGCCGCCTACGAGCAGTACTTC.

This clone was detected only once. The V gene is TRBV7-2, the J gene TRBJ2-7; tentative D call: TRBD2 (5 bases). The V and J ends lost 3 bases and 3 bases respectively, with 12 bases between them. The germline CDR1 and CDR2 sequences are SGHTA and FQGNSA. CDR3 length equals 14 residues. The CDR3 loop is CASSFGGPYYEQYF. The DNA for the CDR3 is TGTGCCAGCAGCTTCGGCGGGCCCTACTACGAGCAGTACTTC. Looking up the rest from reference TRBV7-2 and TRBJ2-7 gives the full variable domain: GAGVSQSPSNKVTEKGKDVELRCDPISGHTALYWYRQSLGQGLEFLIYFQGNSAPDKSGLPSDRFSAERTGGSVSTLTIQRTQQEDSAVYLCASSFGGPYYEQYFGPGTRLTVT.

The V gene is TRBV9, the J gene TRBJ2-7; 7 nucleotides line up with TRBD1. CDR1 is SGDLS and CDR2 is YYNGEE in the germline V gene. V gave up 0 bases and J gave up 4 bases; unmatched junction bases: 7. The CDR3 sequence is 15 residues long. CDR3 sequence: CASSVEGADLYEQYF. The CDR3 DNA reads TGTGCCAGCAGCGTAGAGGGGGCGGACCTATACGAGCAGTACTTC.